This T cell receptor beta chain was identified during a study of T cells after yellow fever vaccination. Study overall: Fractions with few cells were prepared using SMART-Seq v4 Ultra Low Input.

The junction had 7 bases not matched to a gene; V was cut back by 3 bases and J by 3 bases. Germline V gene data show CDR1 as ENHRY and CDR2 as SYGVKD. The CDR3 contains 15 residues. There are a few counts of this clonotype. Its antigen is undetermined. TCR cDNA, made by 5'RACE template switching, carried an added universal primer site and UMIs. One entry per CDR3 protein, called by TCRdb with MiXCR from the 5' RACE reads. The sample holds around 320,000 distinct CDR3 sequences, roughly 8.7% seen once. Study results and caveats: It was a weaker secondary response, yet one that peaked faster, at day 5 versus 15.

This TCR derives from a man between 18 and 35 years old who received the YFV17D yellow fever vaccine. Sequencing was performed on CD4+ T cells sorted from PBMCs, taken 5 days after the yellow fever booster vaccination. This sequence joins TRBV10-3 and TRBJ1-1, with 7 positions matching TRBD1. Here the CDR3 reads CAISDPGTVYTEAFF. In nucleotides, the CDR3 is TGTGCCATCAGTGACCCCGGGACAGTCTACACTGAAGCTTTCTTT.